This TCR beta chain was captured by sequencing in a study of blood T cell repertoires in COVID-19. CDR3 size: 15 residues. The germline V gene has CDR1 LNHDA and CDR2 SQIVND (reference sequence). V gave up 8 bases and J gave up 4 bases, with 21 bases separating them. TCRdb's copy holds only in-frame clones and misses some; the assay was immunoSEQ multiplex PCR. The sample lists about 200,000 clones, roughly 85% occurring once. The V call is TRBV19, the J call TRBJ2-7; tentatively, D is TRBD2 (5 bases). The source is a woman older than 75 with acute or convalescent COVID-19. The sample consisted of peripheral blood. CDR3 DNA sequence: TGTGCCAGTTCCCTCGCCCGGACTCTAAAATACGAGCAGTACTTC. This codes for CASSLARTLKYEQYF.